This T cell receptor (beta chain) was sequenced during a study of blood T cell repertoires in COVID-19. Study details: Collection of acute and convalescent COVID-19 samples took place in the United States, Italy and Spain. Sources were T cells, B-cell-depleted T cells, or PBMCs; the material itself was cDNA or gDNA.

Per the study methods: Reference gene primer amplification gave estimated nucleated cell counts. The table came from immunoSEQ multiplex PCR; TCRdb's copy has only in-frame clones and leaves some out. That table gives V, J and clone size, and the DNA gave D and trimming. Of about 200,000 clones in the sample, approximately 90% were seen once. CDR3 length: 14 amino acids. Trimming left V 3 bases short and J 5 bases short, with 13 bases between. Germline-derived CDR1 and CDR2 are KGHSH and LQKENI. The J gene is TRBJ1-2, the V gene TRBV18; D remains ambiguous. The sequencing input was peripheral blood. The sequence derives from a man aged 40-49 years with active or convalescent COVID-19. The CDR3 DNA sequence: TGTGCCAGCTCACCCTCCGGAACGGGTTATGGCTACACCTTC. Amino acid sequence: CASSPSGTGYGYTF.